The subject of this entry is one T cell receptor beta chain. This sample was included in a study of blood T cell repertoires in COVID-19. Across the study: Donors in the United States, Italy and Spain gave samples during acute or convalescent COVID-19. PBMCs, B-cell-depleted T cells, or T cells provided the cDNA or gDNA that made up the material.

Germline V gene sequence: CDR1 MGHRA, CDR2 YSYEKL. The junction had 5 bases not matched to a gene; V was cut back by 1 base and J by 4 bases. This CDR3 contains 16 residues. Data came from immunoSEQ multiplex PCR; TCRdb stores just in-frame clones and leaves some out. The sample yields approximately 340,000 clones, around four fifths seen once. Sequencing was done on a sample of peripheral blood. The V call is TRBV4-1, the J call TRBJ2-7; 12 bases line up with TRBD2. This sequence originates from a man under 40 with active or convalescent COVID-19. CDR3 DNA: TGCGCCAGCAGCCAAGGAGCCACTAGCGGGAGGTACGAGCAGTACTTC. It codes for CASSQGATSGRYEQYF.